This T cell receptor (beta chain) was obtained from a study of beta chain features in type 1 diabetes. Isolated RNA was reverse transcribed in full, so expressed TCRB transcripts were sequenced. Here immunoSEQ multiplex PCR was the method, and the copy in TCRdb shows in-frame clones only, minus some. The repertoire holds some 370,000 clones, with over 8.5% as singletons. The study, taken as a whole, reports: TCRB CDR3s were moderately but significantly shorter in Type 1 diabetes patients in all four CD4+ subsets. Insertion counts at VDJ junctions were lower in type 1 diabetes patients, who also showed more deletions there. Naive, central memory and Treg TCRB repertoires appeared more alike in patients than in healthy donors. The study left unresolved whether HLA type influences TCRB rearrangement.

This clone was counted only a few times. The antigen is unknown. V lost 5 bases, J lost 4 bases, and 8 bases stayed unmatched. The CDR3 totals 17 residues. Germline CDR1 is MDHEN and CDR2 is SYDVKM. Each population that was sorted was more than 95% pure. The sequence was obtained from a man aged 25 to 40 with type 1 diabetes. The sequenced sample was central memory CD4+ T cells from blood. The V gene is TRBV28, the J gene TRBJ2-3, with 14 nucleotides matching TRBD2. The CDR3 nucleotides are TGTGCCAGCAGTCAGACTAGCGGGAGGGTCAGACCAGATACGCAGTATTTT. Protein: CASSQTSGRVRPDTQYF. The whole variable domain, remainder taken from reference TRBV28 and TRBJ2-3, is DVKVTQSSRYLVKRTGEKVFLECVQDMDHENMFWYRQDPGLGLRLIYFSYDVKMKEKGDIPEGYSVSREKKERFSLILESASTNQTSMYLCASSQTSGRVRPDTQYFGPGTRLTVL.